The entry that follows covers one TCR beta chain sequence. Repertoires were generated with immunoSEQ multiplex PCR, while TCRdb's copy carries only in-frame clones and drops some. The table records about 100,000 clones, about 90% of them present only once. V lost 6 bases and J lost 6, with 11 bases in between. CDR3 size: 13 residues. CDR1 is MGHRA, CDR2 YSYEKL, per germline. These data originate in a study of T cell changes during pregnancy in multiple sclerosis. Sequenced here: peripheral blood, sampled after pregnancy. The clonotype was recovered from a female donor with multiple sclerosis, enrolled in a pregnancy study. The V and J genes are TRBV4-1 and TRBJ2-2; D unresolved. The DNA for the CDR3 is TGCGCCAGCAGACTATCCCAAGCCGGGGAGCTGTTTTTT. Translating gives CASRLSQAGELFF.